This T cell receptor (beta chain) was sequenced in a study of T cell clusters in autoimmune cytopenias. Germline V CDR1 and CDR2: DFQATT, SNEGSKA (reference sequence). This CDR3 is 15 amino acids long. TRB rearrangements were amplified by touch-down multiplex PCR with mixed TRB-A/B primers. For each CDR3 protein, TCRdb gives one entry from its re-call of the multiplex PCR reads, without DNA. The sample holds about 1,000 distinct CDR3 sequences. Some 34,000 genome equivalents of blood DNA were amplified for TRB. Sequences were obtained from peripheral blood. V usage is TRBV20-1 and J usage is TRBJ2-3; as DNA is missing, the TRBD2 call by TCRdb cannot be tested. The clonotype originates from a human donor with an autoimmune cytopenia, with autoimmune hepatitis or in good health (not recorded which). The CDR3 loop reads CSVLLAFGSTDTQYF.